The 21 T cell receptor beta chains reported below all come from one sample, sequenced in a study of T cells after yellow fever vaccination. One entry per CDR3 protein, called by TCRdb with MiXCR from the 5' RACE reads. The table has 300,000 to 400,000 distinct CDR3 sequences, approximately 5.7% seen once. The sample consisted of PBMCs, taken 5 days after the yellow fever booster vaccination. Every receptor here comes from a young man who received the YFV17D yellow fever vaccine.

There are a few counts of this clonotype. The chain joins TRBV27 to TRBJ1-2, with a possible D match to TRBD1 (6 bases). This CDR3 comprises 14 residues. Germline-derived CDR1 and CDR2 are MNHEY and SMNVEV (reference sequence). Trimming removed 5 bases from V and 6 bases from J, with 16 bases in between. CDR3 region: CASSPGARVHGYTF. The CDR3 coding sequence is TGTGCCAGCAGTCCGGGGGCCAGGGTGCATGGCTACACCTTC.

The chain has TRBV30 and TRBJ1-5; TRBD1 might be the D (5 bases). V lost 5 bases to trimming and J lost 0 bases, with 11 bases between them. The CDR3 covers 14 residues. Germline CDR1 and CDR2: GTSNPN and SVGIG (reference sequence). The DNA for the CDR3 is TGTGCCTGGGGGATCGACAGTAGCAATCAGCCCCAGCATTTT. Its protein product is CAWGIDSSNQPQHF.

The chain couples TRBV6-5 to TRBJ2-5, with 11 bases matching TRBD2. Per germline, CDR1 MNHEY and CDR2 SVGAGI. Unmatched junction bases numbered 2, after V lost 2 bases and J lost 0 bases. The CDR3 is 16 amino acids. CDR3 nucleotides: TGTGCCAGCAGTTACCCGACTAGCGGGAACCAAGAGACCCAGTACTTC. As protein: CASSYPTSGNQETQYF.

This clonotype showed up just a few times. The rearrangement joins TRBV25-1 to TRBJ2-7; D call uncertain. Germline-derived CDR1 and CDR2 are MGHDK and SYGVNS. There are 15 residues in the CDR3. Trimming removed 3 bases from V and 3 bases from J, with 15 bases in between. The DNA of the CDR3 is TGTGCCAGCAGTGACCAACTCCGAGAGGTCTACGAGCAGTACTTC. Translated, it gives CASSDQLREVYEQYF.

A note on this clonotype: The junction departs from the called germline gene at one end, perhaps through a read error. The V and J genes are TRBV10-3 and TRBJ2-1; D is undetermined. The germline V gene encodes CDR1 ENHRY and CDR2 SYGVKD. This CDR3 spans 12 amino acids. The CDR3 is CAISESYYEQFF. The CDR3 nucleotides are TGTGCCATCAGTGAAAGCTACTATGAGCAGTTCTTC.

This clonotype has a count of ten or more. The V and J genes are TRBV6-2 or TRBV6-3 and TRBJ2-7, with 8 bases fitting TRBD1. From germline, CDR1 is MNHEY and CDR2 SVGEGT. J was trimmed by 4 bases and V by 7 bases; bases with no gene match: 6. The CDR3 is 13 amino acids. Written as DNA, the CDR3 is TGTGCCAGCACGTGGACAGGGCGGTACGAGCAGTACTTC. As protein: CASTWTGRYEQYF.

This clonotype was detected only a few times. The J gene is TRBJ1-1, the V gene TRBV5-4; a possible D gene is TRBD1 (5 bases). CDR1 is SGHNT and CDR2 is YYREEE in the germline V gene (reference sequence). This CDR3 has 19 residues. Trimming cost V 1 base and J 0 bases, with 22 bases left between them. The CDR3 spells CASSLRVRRAGGMNTEAFF. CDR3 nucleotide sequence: TGTGCCAGCAGCTTGCGAGTTCGCCGGGCCGGGGGAATGAACACTGAAGCTTTCTTT.

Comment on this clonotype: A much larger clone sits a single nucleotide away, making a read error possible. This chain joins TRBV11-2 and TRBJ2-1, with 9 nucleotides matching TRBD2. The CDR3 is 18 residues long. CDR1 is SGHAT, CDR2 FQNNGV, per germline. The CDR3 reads CASSLVYQRREGRNELFF. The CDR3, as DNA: TGTGCCAGCAGCTTAGTGTACCAAAGGCGGGAGGGCCGCAATGAGCTGTTCTTC.

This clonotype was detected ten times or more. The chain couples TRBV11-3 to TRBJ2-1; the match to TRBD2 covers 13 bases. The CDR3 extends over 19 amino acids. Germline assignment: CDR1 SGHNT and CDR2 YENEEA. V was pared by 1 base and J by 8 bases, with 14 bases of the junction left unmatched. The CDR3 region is CASSLGPLTSGRGRDEQFF. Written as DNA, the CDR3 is TGTGCCAGCAGCTTAGGACCCCTAACTAGCGGGAGGGGTAGGGATGAGCAGTTCTTC.

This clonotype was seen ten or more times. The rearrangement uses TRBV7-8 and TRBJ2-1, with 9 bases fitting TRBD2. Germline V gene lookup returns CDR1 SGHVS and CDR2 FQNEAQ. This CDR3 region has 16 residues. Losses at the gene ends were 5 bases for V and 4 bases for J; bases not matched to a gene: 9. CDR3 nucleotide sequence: TGTGCCAGCAGCCTCGAGGCGGGAGGGGGATACAATGAGCAGTTCTTC. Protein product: CASSLEAGGGYNEQFF.

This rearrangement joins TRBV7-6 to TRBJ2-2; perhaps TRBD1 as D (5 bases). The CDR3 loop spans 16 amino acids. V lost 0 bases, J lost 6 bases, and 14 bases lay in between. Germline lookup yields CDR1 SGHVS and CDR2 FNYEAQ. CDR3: CASSLALQGSAGELFF. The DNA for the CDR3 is TGTGCCAGCAGCTTAGCGCTCCAGGGAAGCGCCGGGGAGCTGTTTTTT.

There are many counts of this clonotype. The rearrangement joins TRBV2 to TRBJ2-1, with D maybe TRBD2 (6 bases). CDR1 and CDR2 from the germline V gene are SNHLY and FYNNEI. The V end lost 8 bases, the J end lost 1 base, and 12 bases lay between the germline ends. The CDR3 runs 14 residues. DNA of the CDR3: TGTGCCAGCTTGCGGGACCGATCCTACAATGAGCAGTTCTTC. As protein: CASLRDRSYNEQFF.

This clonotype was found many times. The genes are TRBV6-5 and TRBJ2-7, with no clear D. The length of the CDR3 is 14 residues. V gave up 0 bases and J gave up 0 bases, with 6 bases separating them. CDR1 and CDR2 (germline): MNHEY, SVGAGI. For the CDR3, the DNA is TGTGCCAGCAGTTACTCGGTCCGCTCCTACGAGCAGTACTTC. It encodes CASSYSVRSYEQYF.

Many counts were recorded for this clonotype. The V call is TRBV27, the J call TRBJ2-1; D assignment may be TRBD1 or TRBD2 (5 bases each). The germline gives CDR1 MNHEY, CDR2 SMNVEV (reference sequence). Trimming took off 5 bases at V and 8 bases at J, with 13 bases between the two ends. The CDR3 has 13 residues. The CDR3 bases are TGTGCCAGCAGTCTTGGGACCGGCTATGAGCAGTTCTTC. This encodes CASSLGTGYEQFF.

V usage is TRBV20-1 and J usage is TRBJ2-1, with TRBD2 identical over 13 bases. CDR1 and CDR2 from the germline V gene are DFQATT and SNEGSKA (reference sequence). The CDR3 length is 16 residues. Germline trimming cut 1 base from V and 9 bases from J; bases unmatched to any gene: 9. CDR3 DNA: TGCAGTGCTAGAGCCGTCGGACTAGCGGGAGTTCGTGAGCAGTTCTTC. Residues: CSARAVGLAGVREQFF.

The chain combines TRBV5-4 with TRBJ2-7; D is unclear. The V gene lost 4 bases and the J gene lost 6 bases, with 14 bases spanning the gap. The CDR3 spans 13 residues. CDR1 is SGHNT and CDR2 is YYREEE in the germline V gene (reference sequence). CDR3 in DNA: TGTGCCAGCAGCCCGAGGATCCACGGCGAGCAGTACTTC. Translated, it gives CASSPRIHGEQYF.

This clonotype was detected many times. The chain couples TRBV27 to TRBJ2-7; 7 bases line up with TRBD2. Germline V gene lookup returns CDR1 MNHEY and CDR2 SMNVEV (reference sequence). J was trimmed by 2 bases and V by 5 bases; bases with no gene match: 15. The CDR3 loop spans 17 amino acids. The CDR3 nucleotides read TGTGCCAGCAGTCCCTCGGGCGGACGACTAGCAGCCTACGAGCAGTACTTC. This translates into CASSPSGGRLAAYEQYF.

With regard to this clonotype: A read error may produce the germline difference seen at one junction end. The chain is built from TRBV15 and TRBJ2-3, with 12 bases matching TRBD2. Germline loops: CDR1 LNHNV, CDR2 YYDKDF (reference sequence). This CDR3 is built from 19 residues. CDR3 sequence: CATSGYPSGRARGADKQYF. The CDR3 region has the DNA TGTGCCACCTCCGGGTATCCTAGCGGGAGGGCCCGGGGGGCAGATAAGCAGTATTTT.

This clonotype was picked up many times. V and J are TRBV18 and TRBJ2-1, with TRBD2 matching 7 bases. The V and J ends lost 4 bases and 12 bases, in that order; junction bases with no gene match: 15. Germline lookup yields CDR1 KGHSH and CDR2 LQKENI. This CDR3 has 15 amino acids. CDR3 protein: CASSQGLPGGSLQFF. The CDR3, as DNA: TGTGCCAGCTCACAAGGACTTCCCGGCGGGAGTTTGCAGTTCTTC.

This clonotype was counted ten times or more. CDR3 coding DNA: TGTGCCAGCTCACCCACTATAGTCACCGAGGCTTTCTTT. Its protein is CASSPTIVTEAFF. This chain connects TRBV18 to TRBJ1-1; D is unresolved. The CDR3 is made up of 13 amino acids. Germline CDR1 reads KGHSH; CDR2 reads LQKENI. The V and J ends lost 3 bases and 11 bases respectively, with 16 bases between them.

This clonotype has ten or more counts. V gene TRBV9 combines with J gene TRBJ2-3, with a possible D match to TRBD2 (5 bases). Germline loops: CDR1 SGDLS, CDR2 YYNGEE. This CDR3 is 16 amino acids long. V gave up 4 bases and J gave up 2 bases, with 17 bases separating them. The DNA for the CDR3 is TGTGCCAGCAGCCCCTGGACTTCCAAGAACACAGATACGCAGTATTTT. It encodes CASSPWTSKNTDTQYF.